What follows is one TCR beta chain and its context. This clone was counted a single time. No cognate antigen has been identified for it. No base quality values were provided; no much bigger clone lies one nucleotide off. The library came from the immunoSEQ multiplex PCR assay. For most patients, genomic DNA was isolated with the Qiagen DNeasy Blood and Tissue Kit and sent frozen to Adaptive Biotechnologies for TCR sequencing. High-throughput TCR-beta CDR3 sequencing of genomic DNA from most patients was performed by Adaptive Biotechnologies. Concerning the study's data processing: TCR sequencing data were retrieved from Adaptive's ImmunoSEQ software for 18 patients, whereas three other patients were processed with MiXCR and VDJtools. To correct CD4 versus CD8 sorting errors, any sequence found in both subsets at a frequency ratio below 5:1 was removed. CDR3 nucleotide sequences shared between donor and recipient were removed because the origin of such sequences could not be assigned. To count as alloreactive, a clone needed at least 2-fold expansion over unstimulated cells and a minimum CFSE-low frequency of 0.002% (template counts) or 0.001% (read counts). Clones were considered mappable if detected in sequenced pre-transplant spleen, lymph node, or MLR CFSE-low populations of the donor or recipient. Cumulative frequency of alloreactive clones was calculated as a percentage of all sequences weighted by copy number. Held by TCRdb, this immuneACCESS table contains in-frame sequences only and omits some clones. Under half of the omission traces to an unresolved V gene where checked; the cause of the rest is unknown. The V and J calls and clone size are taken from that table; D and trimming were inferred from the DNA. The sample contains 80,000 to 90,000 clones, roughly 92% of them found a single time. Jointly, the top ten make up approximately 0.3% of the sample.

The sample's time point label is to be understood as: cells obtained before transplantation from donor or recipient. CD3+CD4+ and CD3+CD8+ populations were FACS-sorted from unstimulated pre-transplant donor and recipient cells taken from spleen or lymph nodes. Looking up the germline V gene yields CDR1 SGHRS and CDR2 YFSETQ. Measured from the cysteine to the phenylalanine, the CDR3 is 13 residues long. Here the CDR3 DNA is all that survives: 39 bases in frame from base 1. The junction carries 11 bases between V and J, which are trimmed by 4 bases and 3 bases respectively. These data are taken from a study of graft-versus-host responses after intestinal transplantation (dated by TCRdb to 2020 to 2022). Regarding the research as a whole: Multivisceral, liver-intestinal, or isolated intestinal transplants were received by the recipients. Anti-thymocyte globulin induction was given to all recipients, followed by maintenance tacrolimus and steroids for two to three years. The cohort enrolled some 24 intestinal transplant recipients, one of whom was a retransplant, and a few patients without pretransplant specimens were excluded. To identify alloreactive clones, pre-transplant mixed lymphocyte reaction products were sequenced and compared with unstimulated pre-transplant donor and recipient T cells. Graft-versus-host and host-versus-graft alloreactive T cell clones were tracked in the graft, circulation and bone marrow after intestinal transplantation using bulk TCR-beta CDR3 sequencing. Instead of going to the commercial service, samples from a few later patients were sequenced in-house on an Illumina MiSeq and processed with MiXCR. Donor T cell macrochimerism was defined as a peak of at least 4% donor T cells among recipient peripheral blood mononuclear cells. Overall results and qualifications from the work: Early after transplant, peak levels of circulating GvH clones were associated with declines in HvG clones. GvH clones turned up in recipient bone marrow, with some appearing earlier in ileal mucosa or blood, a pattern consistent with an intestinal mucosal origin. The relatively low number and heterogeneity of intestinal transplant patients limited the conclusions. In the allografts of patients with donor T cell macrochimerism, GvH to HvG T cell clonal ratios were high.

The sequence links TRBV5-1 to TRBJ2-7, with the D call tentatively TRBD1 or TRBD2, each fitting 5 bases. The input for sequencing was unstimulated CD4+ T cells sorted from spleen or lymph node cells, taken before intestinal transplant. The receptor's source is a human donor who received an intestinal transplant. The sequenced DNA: TGCGCCAGCAGCCGTGGGACGGACTACGAGCAGTACTTC. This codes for CASSRGTDYEQYF.